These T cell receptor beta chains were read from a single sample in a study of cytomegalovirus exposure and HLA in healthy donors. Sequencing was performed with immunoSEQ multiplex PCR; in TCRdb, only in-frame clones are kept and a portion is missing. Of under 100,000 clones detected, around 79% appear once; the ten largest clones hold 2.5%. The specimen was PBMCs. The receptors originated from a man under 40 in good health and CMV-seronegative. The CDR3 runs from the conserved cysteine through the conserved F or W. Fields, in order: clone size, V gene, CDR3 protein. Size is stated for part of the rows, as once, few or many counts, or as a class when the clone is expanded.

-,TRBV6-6,CASRNRANTEAFF
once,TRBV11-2,CASSLLTGDYEQYF
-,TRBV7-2,CASSPSRDRVTDTQYF
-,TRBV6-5,CASSQRGGRRETQYF
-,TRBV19,CASSRGRNTEAFF
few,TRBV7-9,CASSEGSGVGEAFF
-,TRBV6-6,CASSPDRGYSNQPQHF
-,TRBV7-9,CASSLREQGNNQPQHF
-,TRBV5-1,CASSLTSGRAFSGSNEQFF
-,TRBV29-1,CSVLRDRGPDTQYF
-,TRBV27,CASSARLAGALRAQYF
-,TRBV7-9,CASRDPGQGAGANVLTF
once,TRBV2,CASSEGNSNMNTEAFF
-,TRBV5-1,CASSLVTGKDGELFF
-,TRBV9,CASSALSYNSPLHF
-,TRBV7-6,CASSSNGGRNYGYTF
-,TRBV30,CARRRTLEAFF
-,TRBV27,CASSSLLLFF
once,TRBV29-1,CSVGSGSDTQYF
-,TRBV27,CASRLMDRGRFGGYTF
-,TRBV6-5,CASSPFDRAYEQYF
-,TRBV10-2,CASLQETSGNTIYF
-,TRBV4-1,CASSQRDSYEQYF
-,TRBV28,CASSFIQGAKNIQYF
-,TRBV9,CASSDPRTSGIAGNTGELFF
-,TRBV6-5,CASIQYGRANYEQYF
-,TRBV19,CASSPPRGVNTEAFF
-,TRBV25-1,CASSKGGLETQYF
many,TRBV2,CALAGEDEGEGNQPQHF
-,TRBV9,CASSYYTDTQYF
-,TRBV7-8,CASSNDRNYGYTF
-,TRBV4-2,CASSQDDFTSGRKELFF
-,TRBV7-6,CASSLGPNAEAYEQYF
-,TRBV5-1,CASSVATEQFF
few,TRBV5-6,CASSKKPPTSGTQYF
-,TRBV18,CASSHDRRNTEAFF
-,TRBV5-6,CASSLEGQGILTNEKLFF
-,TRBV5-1,CASSWTSGTDTQYF
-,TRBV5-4,CASSSRTSSRETQYF
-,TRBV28,CASRRTGVPNYGYTF
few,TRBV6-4,CASASTHGSTDTQYF
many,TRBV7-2,CASSLGALTLDRRYNEQFF
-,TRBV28,CASSYPGEKLFF
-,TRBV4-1,CASSRGTSGIVYEQYF
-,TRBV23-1,CASRLTRVADTQYF
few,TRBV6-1,CASTQDGGRNEKLFF
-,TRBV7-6,CASSFQMGGVLYNEQFF
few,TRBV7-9,CASSLALQGRTEAFF
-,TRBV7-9,CASSPDRVYEQYF
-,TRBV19,CASSTTGLWGYTF
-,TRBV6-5,CASSYLGANYGYTF